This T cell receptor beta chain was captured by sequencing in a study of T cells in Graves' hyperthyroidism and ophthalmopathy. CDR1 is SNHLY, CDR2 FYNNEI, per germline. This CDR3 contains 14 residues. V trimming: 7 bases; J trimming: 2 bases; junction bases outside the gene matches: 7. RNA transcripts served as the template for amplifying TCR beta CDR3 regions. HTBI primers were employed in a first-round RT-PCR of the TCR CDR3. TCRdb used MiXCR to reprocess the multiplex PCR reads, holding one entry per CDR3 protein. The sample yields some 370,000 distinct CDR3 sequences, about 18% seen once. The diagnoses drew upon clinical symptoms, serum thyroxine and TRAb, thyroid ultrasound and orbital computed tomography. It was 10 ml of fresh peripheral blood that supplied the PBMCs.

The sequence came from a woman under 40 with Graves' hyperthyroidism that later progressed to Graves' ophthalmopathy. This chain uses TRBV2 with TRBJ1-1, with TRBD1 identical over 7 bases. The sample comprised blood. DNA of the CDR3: TGTGCCAGCAAGCGGACAGGAACAAACACTGAAGCTTTCTTT. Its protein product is CASKRTGTNTEAFF. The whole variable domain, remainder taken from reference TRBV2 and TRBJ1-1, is EPEVTQTPSHQVTQMGQEVILRCVPISNHLYFYWYRQILGQKVEFLVSFYNNEISEKSEIFDDQFSVERPDGSNFTLKIRSTKLEDSAMYFCASKRTGTNTEAFFGQGTRLTVV.